This T cell receptor beta chain was recovered during a study of cytomegalovirus exposure and HLA in healthy donors. Trimming removed 4 bases at V and 6 bases at J, with 13 bases between. Per germline, CDR1 MNHNS and CDR2 SASEGT. The length of the CDR3 is 14 residues. Sequencing used immunoSEQ multiplex PCR; TCRdb keeps in-frame clones, though not all of them. The table has under 95,000 clones, just over 90% seen once. This clonotype originated in a man in his thirties or forties in good health and CMV-seronegative. The sequenced material came from PBMCs. J is TRBJ2-1 and V is TRBV6-1; D is undetermined. CDR3 amino acids: CASSGTLEGNEQFF. DNA for the CDR3: TGTGCCAGCAGTGGCACCCTAGAAGGCAATGAGCAGTTCTTC.